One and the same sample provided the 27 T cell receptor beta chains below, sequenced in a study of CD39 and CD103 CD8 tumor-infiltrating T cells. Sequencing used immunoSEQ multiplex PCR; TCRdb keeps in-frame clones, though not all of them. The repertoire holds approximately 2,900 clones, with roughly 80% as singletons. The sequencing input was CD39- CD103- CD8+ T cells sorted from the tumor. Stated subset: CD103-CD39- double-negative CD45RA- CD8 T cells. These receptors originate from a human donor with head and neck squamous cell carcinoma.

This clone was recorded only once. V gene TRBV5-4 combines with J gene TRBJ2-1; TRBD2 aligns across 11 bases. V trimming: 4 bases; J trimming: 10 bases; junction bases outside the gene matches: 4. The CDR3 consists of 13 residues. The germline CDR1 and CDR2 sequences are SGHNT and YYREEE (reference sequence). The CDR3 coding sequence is TGTGCCAGCAGCAAGGGACTAGCGGAGGAGCAGTTCTTC. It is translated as CASSKGLAEEQFF. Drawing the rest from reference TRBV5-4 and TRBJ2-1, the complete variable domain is ETGVTQSPTHLIKTRGQQVTLRCSSQSGHNTVSWYQQALGQGPQFIFQYYREEENGRGNFPPRFSGLQFPNYSSELNVNALELDDSALYLCASSKGLAEEQFFGPGTRLTVL.

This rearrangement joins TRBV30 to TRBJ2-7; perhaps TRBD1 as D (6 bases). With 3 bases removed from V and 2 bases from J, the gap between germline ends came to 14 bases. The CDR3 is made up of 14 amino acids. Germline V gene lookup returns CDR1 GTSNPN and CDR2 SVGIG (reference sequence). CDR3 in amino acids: CAWSPGQGAYEQYF. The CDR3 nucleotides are TGTGCCTGGAGCCCGGGACAAGGGGCCTACGAGCAGTACTTC. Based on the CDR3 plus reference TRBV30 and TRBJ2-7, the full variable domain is SQTIHQWPATLVQPVGSPLSLECTVEGTSNPNLYWYRQAAGRGLQLLFYSVGIGQISSEVPQNLSASRPQDRQFILSSKKLLLSDSGFYLCAWSPGQGAYEQYFGPGTRLTVT.

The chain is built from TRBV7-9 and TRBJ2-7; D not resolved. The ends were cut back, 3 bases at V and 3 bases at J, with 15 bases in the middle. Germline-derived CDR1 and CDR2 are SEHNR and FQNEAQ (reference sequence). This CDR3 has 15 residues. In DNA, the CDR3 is TGTGCCAGCAGCTTTGGTTTTACAGAGAACTACGAGCAGTACTTC. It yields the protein CASSFGFTENYEQYF.

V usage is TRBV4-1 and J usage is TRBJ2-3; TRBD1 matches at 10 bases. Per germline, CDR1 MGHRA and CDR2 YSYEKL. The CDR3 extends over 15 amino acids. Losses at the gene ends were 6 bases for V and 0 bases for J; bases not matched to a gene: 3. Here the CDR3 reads CASRWTGGSTDTQYF. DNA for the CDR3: TGCGCCAGCAGGTGGACAGGGGGAAGCACAGATACGCAGTATTTT.

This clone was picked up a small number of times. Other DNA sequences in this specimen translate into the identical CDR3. The CDR3 sequence is CASSLGSGGYYEQYF. The CDR3 DNA reads TGTGCCAGCAGCTTAGGTAGCGGGGGTTACTACGAGCAGTACTTC. The genes are TRBV11-2 and TRBJ2-7, with 9 bases aligning to TRBD2. Looked up from germline, CDR1 is SGHAT and CDR2 is FQNNGV. The CDR3 sequence is 15 residues long. V was clipped by 1 base and J by 3 bases; unmatched bases: 4.

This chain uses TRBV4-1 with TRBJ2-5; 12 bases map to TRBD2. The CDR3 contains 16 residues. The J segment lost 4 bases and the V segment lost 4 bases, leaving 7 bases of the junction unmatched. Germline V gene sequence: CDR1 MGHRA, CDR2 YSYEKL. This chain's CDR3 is CASSPSPSGGGETQYF. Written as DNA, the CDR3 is TGCGCCAGCAGCCCGAGCCCTAGCGGGGGGGGAGAGACCCAGTACTTC.

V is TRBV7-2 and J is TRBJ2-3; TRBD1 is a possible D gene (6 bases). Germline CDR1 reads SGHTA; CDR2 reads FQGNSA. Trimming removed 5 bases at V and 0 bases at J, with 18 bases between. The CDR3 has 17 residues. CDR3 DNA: TGTGCCAGCAGCCGACCCGCCGAGGGGGATAGCACAGATACGCAGTATTTT. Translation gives CASSRPAEGDSTDTQYF.

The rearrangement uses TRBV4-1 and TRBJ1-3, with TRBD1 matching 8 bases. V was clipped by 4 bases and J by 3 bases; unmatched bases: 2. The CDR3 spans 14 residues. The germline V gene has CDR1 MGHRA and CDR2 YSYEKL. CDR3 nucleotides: TGCGCCAGCAGCCGTGACAGGGGTGGAAACACCATATATTTT. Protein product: CASSRDRGGNTIYF.

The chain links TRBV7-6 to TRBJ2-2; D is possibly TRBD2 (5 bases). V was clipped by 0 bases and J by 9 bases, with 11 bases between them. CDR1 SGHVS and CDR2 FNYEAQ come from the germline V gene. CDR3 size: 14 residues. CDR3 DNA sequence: TGTGCCAGCAGCTTAGCATTGGGGAGCCGGGAGCTGTTTTTT. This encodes CASSLALGSRELFF.

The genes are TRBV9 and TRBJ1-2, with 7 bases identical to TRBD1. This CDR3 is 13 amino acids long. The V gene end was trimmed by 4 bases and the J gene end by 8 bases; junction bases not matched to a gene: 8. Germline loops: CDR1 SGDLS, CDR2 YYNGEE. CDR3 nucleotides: TGTGCCAGCAGCTTTCTGACAGGGAACGGCTACACCTTC. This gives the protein CASSFLTGNGYTF.

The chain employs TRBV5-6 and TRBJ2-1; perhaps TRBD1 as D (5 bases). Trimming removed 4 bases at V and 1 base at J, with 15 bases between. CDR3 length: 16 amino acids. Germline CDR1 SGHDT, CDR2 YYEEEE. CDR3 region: CASSSDSFVSYNEQFF. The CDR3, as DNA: TGTGCCAGCAGCAGCGACAGTTTCGTATCCTACAATGAGCAGTTCTTC.

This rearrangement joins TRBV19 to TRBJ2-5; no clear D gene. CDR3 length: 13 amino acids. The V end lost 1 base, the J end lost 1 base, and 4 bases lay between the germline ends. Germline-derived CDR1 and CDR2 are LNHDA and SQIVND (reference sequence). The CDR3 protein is CASSIGGQETQYF. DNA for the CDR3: TGTGCCAGTAGTATAGGCGGCCAAGAGACCCAGTACTTC.

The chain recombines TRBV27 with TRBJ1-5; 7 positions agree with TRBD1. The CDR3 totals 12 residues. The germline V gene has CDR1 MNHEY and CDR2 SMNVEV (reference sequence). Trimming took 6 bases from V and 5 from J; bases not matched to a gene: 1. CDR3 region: CASRTGYQPQHF. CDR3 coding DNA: TGTGCCAGCAGGACAGGGTATCAGCCCCAGCATTTT.

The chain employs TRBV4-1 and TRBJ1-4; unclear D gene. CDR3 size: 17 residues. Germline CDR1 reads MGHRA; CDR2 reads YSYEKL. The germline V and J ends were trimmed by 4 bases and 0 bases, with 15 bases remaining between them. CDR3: CASSPYERYSTNEKLFF. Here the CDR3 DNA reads TGCGCCAGCAGCCCATACGAACGGTACTCAACTAATGAAAAACTGTTTTTT.

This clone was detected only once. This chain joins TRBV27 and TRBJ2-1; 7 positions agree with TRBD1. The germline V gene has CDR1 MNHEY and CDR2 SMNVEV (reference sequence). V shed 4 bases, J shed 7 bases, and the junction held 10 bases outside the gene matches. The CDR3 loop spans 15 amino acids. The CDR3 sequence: CASSSGTALWNEQFF. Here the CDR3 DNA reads TGTGCCAGCAGTTCCGGGACAGCCCTTTGGAATGAGCAGTTCTTC.

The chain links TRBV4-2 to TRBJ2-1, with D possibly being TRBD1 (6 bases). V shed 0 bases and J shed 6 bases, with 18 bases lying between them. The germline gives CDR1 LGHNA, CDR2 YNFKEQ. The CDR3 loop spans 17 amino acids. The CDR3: CASSQDHVGQRSNEQFF. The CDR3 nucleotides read TGTGCCAGCAGCCAAGATCATGTCGGACAGCGGTCCAATGAGCAGTTCTTC.

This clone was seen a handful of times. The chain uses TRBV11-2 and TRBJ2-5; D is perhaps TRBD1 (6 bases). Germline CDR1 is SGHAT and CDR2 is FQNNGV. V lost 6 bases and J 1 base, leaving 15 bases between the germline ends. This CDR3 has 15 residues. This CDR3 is CASSSLTGSQETQYF. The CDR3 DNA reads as TGTGCCAGCAGTTCGCTTACAGGGAGCCAAGAGACCCAGTACTTC.

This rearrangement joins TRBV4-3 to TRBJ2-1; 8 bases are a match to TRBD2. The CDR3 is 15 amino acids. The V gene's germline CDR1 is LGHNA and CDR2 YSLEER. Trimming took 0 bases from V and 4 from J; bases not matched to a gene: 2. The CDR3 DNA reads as TGCGCCAGCAGCCAAGATGGGACTAGTTACAATGAGCAGTTCTTC. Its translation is CASSQDGTSYNEQFF.

The CDR3 protein is CASSPHRGGAITDTQYF. In DNA form, the CDR3 reads TGTGCCAGCAGCCCCCATCGCGGGGGGGCCATCACAGATACGCAGTATTTT. V gene TRBV9 combines with J gene TRBJ2-3; TRBD2 aligns across 9 bases. The V gene end was trimmed by 4 bases and the J gene end by 2 bases; junction bases not matched to a gene: 11. This CDR3 comprises 17 residues. Germline assignment: CDR1 SGDLS and CDR2 YYNGEE.

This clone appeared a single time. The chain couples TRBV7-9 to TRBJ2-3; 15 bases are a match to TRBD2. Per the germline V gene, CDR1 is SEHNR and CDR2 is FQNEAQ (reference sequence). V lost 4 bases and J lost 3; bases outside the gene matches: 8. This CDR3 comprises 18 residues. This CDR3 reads CASSSPGLAGGRTDTQYF. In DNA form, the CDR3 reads TGTGCCAGCAGCTCTCCCGGACTAGCGGGGGGGCGTACAGATACGCAGTATTTT.

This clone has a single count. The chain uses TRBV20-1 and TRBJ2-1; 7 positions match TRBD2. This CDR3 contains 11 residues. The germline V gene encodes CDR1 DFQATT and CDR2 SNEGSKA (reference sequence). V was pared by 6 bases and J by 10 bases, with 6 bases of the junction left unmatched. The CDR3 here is CSALPGGEQFF. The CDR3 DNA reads TGCAGTGCCCTCCCGGGGGGAGAGCAGTTCTTC.

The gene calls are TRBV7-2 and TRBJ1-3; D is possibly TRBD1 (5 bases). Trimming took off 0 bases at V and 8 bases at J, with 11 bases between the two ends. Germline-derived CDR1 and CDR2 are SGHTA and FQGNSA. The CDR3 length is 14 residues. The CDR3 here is CASSLASRGDTIYF. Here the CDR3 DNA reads TGTGCCAGCAGCTTAGCGAGCCGGGGGGACACCATATATTTT.

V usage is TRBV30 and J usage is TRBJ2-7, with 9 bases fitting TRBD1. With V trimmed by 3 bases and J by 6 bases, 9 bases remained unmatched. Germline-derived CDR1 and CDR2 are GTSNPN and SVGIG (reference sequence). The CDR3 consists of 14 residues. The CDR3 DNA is TGTGCCTGGAGCGATGGGACAGGGCCTACCGAGCAGTACTTC. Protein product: CAWSDGTGPTEQYF.

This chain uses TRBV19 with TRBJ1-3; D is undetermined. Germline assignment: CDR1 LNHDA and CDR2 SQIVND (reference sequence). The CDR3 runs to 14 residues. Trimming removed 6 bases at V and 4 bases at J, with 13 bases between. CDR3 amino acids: CASSHDAGGNTIYF. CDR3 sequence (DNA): TGTGCCAGTAGCCATGATGCGGGGGGAAACACCATATATTTT.

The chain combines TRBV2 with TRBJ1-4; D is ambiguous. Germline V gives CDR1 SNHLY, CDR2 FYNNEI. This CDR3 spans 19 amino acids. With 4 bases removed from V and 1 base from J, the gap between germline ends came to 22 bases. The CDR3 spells CASSALRDEVRGTNEKLFF. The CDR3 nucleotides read TGTGCCAGCAGTGCCTTAAGGGATGAAGTCCGGGGAACTAATGAAAAACTGTTTTTT.

For the CDR3, the DNA is TGTGCCAGCAGCCACTGGGCCCCCTACGAGCAGTACTTC. Translation gives CASSHWAPYEQYF. The genes are TRBV11-2 and TRBJ2-7; no clear D. V lost 5 bases to trimming and J lost 2 bases, with 10 bases between them. This CDR3 is 13 amino acids long. Looked up from germline, CDR1 is SGHAT and CDR2 is FQNNGV.

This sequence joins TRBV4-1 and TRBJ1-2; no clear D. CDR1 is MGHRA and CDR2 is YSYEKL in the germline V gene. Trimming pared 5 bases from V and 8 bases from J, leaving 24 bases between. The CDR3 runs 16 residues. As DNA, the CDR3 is TGCGCCAGCAGCGAACAACAAGAGGGCGGCAGAAAAGGCTACACCTTC. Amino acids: CASSEQQEGGRKGYTF.